Below are 28 T cell receptor beta chains sequenced from a single sample in a study of CD8+ T cells in alopecia areata. Following RNA extraction, reverse transcription yielded cDNA that acted as the sequencing template. Produced via immunoSEQ multiplex PCR; TCRdb's table is partial and in-frame only. The data show around 130,000 clones, with around three fifths seen just once and 4.5% held by the top ten. The starting material was CD4+ T cells sorted from blood, obtained at week 0. The receptor source for this set is a human donor with alopecia areata.

This chain connects TRBV28 to TRBJ2-7; TRBD1 is a possible D gene (6 bases). V was cut by 2 bases and J by 3 bases, with 17 bases left in between. This CDR3 is built from 16 residues. CDR1 MDHEN and CDR2 SYDVKM come from the germline V gene. CDR3 amino acids: CASSLRGGTSDYEQYF. The CDR3 DNA follows: TGTGCCAGCAGTTTACGGGGTGGGACAAGTGACTACGAGCAGTACTTC.

The CDR3 DNA follows: TGTGCCAGCAGCTTGAATGTAGGGGCGGGTGGCATTCAGTACTTC. Protein sequence: CASSLNVGAGGIQYF. The V and J genes are TRBV5-6 and TRBJ2-4; D tentatively reads TRBD1 or TRBD2 (5 bases each). The germline CDR1 and CDR2 sequences are SGHDT and YYEEEE. V was shortened by 1 base and J by 9 bases, with 17 bases between the two germline ends. This CDR3 region has 15 residues.

This chain links TRBV7-9 with TRBJ1-3; D remains unclear. V lost 0 bases to trimming and J lost 2 bases, with 8 bases between them. The CDR3 runs to 15 residues. CDR1 is SEHNR, CDR2 FQNEAQ, per germline (reference sequence). This CDR3 is CASSLAGATGNTIYF. The DNA for the CDR3 is TGTGCCAGCAGCTTAGCGGGAGCTACTGGAAACACCATATATTTT.

V is TRBV25-1 and J is TRBJ2-5; D is ambiguous. There are 16 residues in the CDR3. Germline V gene lookup returns CDR1 MGHDK and CDR2 SYGVNS. V dropped 2 bases and J dropped 2 bases, with 15 bases sitting between them. CDR3 nucleotide sequence: TGTGCCAGCAGTGAACACCGAACCGTCACTCAAGAGACCCAGTACTTC. It translates to CASSEHRTVTQETQYF.

This chain uses TRBV5-4 with TRBJ2-1; weak D call: TRBD1 (6 bases). The CDR3 is 17 residues long. Deletions cut 2 bases from V and 9 bases from J, with 24 bases between. Germline CDR1 reads SGHNT; CDR2 reads YYREEE (reference sequence). Here the CDR3 DNA reads TGTGCCAGCAGCTTATTCAGGGGCAGGACAACAAGGGGTGAGCAGTTCTTC. Protein product: CASSLFRGRTTRGEQFF.

The rearrangement joins TRBV5-6 to TRBJ1-4, with D maybe TRBD1 (6 bases). V was trimmed by 4 bases and J by 4 bases, leaving 20 bases between them. Germline values: CDR1 SGHDT, CDR2 YYEEEE. The CDR3 consists of 17 residues. CDR3 DNA: TGTGCCAGCAGCCGAGATCCGACAGGAACTTATAATGAAAAACTGTTTTTT. It codes for CASSRDPTGTYNEKLFF.

The chain recombines TRBV28 with TRBJ2-1, with 7 bases identical to TRBD2. Germline V lookup: CDR1 MDHEN, CDR2 SYDVKM. The length of the CDR3 is 20 residues. V was pared by 1 base and J by 0 bases, with 15 bases of the junction left unmatched. CDR3 in amino acids: CASSLSAGTMPPSSYNEQFF. The CDR3, as DNA: TGTGCCAGCAGTTTATCCGCCGGGACTATGCCTCCTTCCTCCTACAATGAGCAGTTCTTC.

The chain carries TRBV5-1 and TRBJ2-5; D might be TRBD2 (5 bases). Trimming cost V 0 bases and J 1 base, with 10 bases left between them. Germline V CDR1 and CDR2: SGHRS, YFSETQ. The CDR3 covers 15 residues. The CDR3 region has the DNA TGCGCCAGCAGCTTGGCCACGGGGTTCCAAGAGACCCAGTACTTC. Its protein product is CASSLATGFQETQYF.

The V call is TRBV7-9, the J call TRBJ2-1; D gene ambiguous. V was trimmed by 4 bases and J by 8 bases, leaving 24 bases between them. The CDR3 totals 17 residues. From germline, CDR1 is SEHNR and CDR2 FQNEAQ (reference sequence). For the CDR3, the DNA is TGTGCCAGCAGCTCCCCTTGGGTAGTTATCATTCTTCATGAGCAGTTCTTC. Its protein product is CASSSPWVVIILHEQFF.

This clone showed up just a few times. The chain has TRBV7-9 and TRBJ2-7; 7 nucleotides agree with TRBD2. The trim removed 5 bases at V and 4 bases at J, leaving 8 bases unmatched. Per the germline V gene, CDR1 is SEHNR and CDR2 is FQNEAQ (reference sequence). The CDR3 length is 14 residues. The CDR3 DNA follows: TGTGCCAGCAGCCCGAGCGGCGGGAGTTACGAGCAGTACTTC. Translating gives CASSPSGGSYEQYF.

This chain's CDR3 is CASSFQGSHQPQHF. The CDR3 nucleotides are TGTGCCAGCAGCTTTCAGGGTTCCCATCAGCCCCAGCATTTT. V gene TRBV5-6 combines with J gene TRBJ1-5; a weak D match, TRBD1 (5 bases). V was trimmed by 2 bases and J by 5 bases, leaving 11 bases between them. Germline loops: CDR1 SGHDT, CDR2 YYEEEE. The CDR3 covers 14 residues.

The chain couples TRBV5-4 to TRBJ1-2, with 8 bases matching TRBD1. Germline CDR1 is SGHNT and CDR2 is YYREEE (reference sequence). The CDR3 is 15 amino acids. V shed 4 bases, J shed 7 bases, and the junction held 12 bases outside the gene matches. The CDR3, as DNA: TGTGCCAGCAGCCCCCCGGGACAGGCGGGCGTTGGCTACACCTTC. The encoded protein is CASSPPGQAGVGYTF. The full variable domain, rest sourced from reference TRBV5-4 and TRBJ1-2, is ETGVTQSPTHLIKTRGQQVTLRCSSQSGHNTVSWYQQALGQGPQFIFQYYREEENGRGNFPPRFSGLQFPNYSSELNVNALELDDSALYLCASSPPGQAGVGYTFGSGTRLTVV.

V usage is TRBV6-6 and J usage is TRBJ2-1; D may be TRBD2 (6 bases). Germline CDR1 reads MNHNY; CDR2 reads SVGAGI (reference sequence). The V end lost 2 bases, the J end lost 10 bases, and 12 bases lay between the germline ends. The CDR3 has 13 residues. Here the CDR3 reads CASSYDTSSEQFF. CDR3 in DNA: TGTGCCAGCAGTTACGATACTAGCTCCGAGCAGTTCTTC.

The CDR3 sequence is CASSFSSGGLYEQYF. Here the CDR3 DNA reads TGTGCCAGCAGCTTTTCTAGCGGGGGCCTCTACGAGCAGTACTTC. J is TRBJ2-7 and V is TRBV7-2; 10 bases align to TRBD2. From germline, CDR1 is SGHTA and CDR2 FQGNSA. The CDR3 consists of 15 residues. J gave up 3 bases and V 3 bases, and 5 bases lay outside the gene matches.

This clone has just a few counts. CDR3 loop: CASSLDWNTIYF. Written as DNA, the CDR3 is TGCGCCAGCAGCTTGGATTGGAACACCATATATTTT. The rearrangement uses TRBV5-1 and TRBJ1-3; D ambiguous. The CDR3 length is 12 residues. V was trimmed by 0 bases and J by 7 bases, leaving 5 bases between them. The germline V gene has CDR1 SGHRS and CDR2 YFSETQ.

This chain joins TRBV15 and TRBJ1-2, with unresolved D. Trimming removed 3 bases from V and 1 base from J, with 3 bases in between. The CDR3 runs to 12 residues. Germline V gene data show CDR1 as LNHNV and CDR2 as YYDKDF (reference sequence). CDR3 in DNA: TGTGCCACCAGCAGGGGTAACTATGGCTACACCTTC. This sequence encodes CATSRGNYGYTF.

V and J are TRBV7-2 and TRBJ2-1, with 7 nucleotides matching TRBD1. Trimming took 0 bases from V and 3 from J; bases not matched to a gene: 2. From germline, CDR1 is SGHTA and CDR2 FQGNSA. The CDR3 contains 15 residues. The CDR3 is CASSLAGTDYNEQFF. CDR3 nucleotide sequence: TGTGCCAGCAGCTTAGCCGGGACAGACTACAATGAGCAGTTCTTC.

This clone has a handful of counts. The chain recombines TRBV5-1 with TRBJ2-5, with D unresolved. Trimming removed 4 bases at V and 2 bases at J, with 9 bases between. Germline assignment: CDR1 SGHRS and CDR2 YFSETQ. The CDR3 is made up of 13 amino acids. The CDR3 DNA sequence: TGCGCCAGCAGCCCTTCGGAGCAAGAGACCCAGTACTTC. This gives the protein CASSPSEQETQYF.

The chain employs TRBV15 and TRBJ2-7; D not resolved. Trimming pared 0 bases from V and 7 bases from J, leaving 7 bases between. The germline gives CDR1 LNHNV, CDR2 YYDKDF (reference sequence). The CDR3 extends over 12 amino acids. This CDR3 reads CATSRDRQEQYF. Written as DNA, the CDR3 is TGTGCCACCAGCAGAGATCGTCAGGAGCAGTACTTC.

There are a few counts of this clone. V and J are TRBV7-9 and TRBJ1-6; TRBD1 matches at 8 bases. Unmatched junction bases numbered 4, after V lost 2 bases and J lost 1 base. CDR1 and CDR2 (germline): SEHNR, FQNEAQ (reference sequence). This CDR3 region has 17 residues. The CDR3 is CASSLSTGVSYNSPLHF. The CDR3 region has the DNA TGTGCCAGCAGCTTATCGACAGGGGTGTCCTATAATTCACCCCTCCACTTT. Drawing the rest from reference TRBV7-9 and TRBJ1-6, the complete variable domain is DTGVSQNPRHKITKRGQNVTFRCDPISEHNRLYWYRQTLGQGPEFLTYFQNEAQLEKSRLLSDRFSAERPKGSFSTLEIQRTEQGDSAMYLCASSLSTGVSYNSPLHFGNGTRLTVT.

Details on this clone: This sample also contains other DNA sequences that code for the same CDR3. The chain carries TRBV5-1 and TRBJ1-1; D gene ambiguous. Trimming left V 0 bases short and J 2 bases short, with 5 bases between. The CDR3 extends over 13 amino acids. CDR1 and CDR2 from the germline V gene are SGHRS and YFSETQ. The CDR3 region is CASSLGANTEAFF. The CDR3 bases are TGCGCCAGCAGCTTGGGGGCAAACACTGAAGCTTTCTTT.

The chain is built from TRBV6-5 and TRBJ1-5, with 7 positions matching TRBD1. The V segment lost 6 bases and the J segment 1 base; nucleotides outside the gene matches: 6. CDR1 and CDR2 from the germline V gene are MNHEY and SVGAGI. The CDR3 length is 15 residues. For the CDR3, the DNA is TGTGCCAGCAGCCTTGACAGGGAGAGCAATCAGCCCCAGCATTTT. This encodes CASSLDRESNQPQHF.

This chain links TRBV5-1 with TRBJ2-7; 7 nucleotides align to TRBD1. The J segment lost 1 base and the V segment lost 1 base, leaving 5 bases of the junction unmatched. The CDR3 is made up of 15 amino acids. The germline CDR1 and CDR2 sequences are SGHRS and YFSETQ. The CDR3 nucleotides read TGCGCCAGCAGCTTGAGCTGGGACAGATCCTACGAGCAGTACTTC. It translates to CASSLSWDRSYEQYF.

The genes are TRBV5-1 and TRBJ1-6; TRBD1 might be the D (6 bases). CDR3 size: 13 residues. Trimming shortened V by 7 bases and J by 9 bases, and 14 bases separated the two germline ends. Germline CDR1 and CDR2: SGHRS and YFSETQ. Here the CDR3 reads CASSGGSGSPLHF. CDR3 sequence (DNA): TGCGCCAGCTCGGGGGGCTCGGGTTCACCCCTCCACTTT.

This CDR3 is CAWSGQGTDTQYF. The CDR3, as DNA: TGTGCCTGGAGTGGACAGGGCACAGATACGCAGTATTTT. This chain joins TRBV30 and TRBJ2-3, with a tentative D call TRBD1 (6 bases). Germline CDR1 GTSNPN, CDR2 SVGIG (reference sequence). With 1 base removed from V and 1 base from J, the gap between germline ends came to 6 bases. The CDR3 sequence is 13 residues long.

This chain links TRBV28 with TRBJ2-3; TRBD1 or TRBD2 may be the D gene (6 bases each). V lost 7 bases to trimming and J lost 2 bases, with 16 bases between them. Germline lookup yields CDR1 MDHEN and CDR2 SYDVKM. This CDR3 is built from 15 residues. CDR3 sequence: CASKTGVAVTDTQYF. The CDR3 region has the DNA TGTGCCAGCAAGACAGGCGTAGCGGTCACAGATACGCAGTATTTT.

The chain has TRBV4-3 and TRBJ2-5; 12 bases are shared with TRBD2. The germline gives CDR1 LGHNA, CDR2 YSLEER. CDR3 length equals 14 residues. V dropped 4 bases and J dropped 3; count of bases not matched to a gene: 0. The CDR3 bases are TGCGCCAGCAGCCGGACTAGCGGGGAAGAGACCCAGTACTTC. Its translation: CASSRTSGEETQYF.

The rearrangement uses TRBV10-2 and TRBJ2-1; 7 bases align to TRBD2. V trimming: 4 bases; J trimming: 0 bases; junction bases outside the gene matches: 6. The CDR3 length is 16 residues. CDR1 is WSHSY, CDR2 SAAADI, per germline. As DNA, the CDR3 is TGCGCCAGCAGTGGACTACTAGCGTCCTCCTACAATGAGCAGTTCTTC. This translates into CASSGLLASSYNEQFF.